The next 25 T cell receptor beta chains were all read from a single sample in a study of shared clonotypes between healthy human individuals. CD45RO-negative, CCR7-selected cells formed the naive CD8 fraction, which excluded terminally differentiated effector memory CD45RA+ cells. Generated by immunoSEQ multiplex PCR, the TCRdb table keeps only in-frame clones and is missing some. The repertoire holds some 580,000 clones, with 95% to 98% as singletons. Sequencing was done on a sample of naive CD8+ T cells sorted from blood. These receptors were taken from a man aged 25-40 years in good health.

This chain uses TRBV15 with TRBJ2-1, with D uncertain. Germline CDR1 and CDR2: LNHNV and YYDKDF (reference sequence). Trimming took off 8 bases at V and 0 bases at J, with 11 bases between the two ends. The CDR3 is 14 amino acids. The CDR3 DNA reads as TGTGCCACCGGTGGGGATAGCTCCTACAATGAGCAGTTCTTC. Protein sequence: CATGGDSSYNEQFF.

Regarding this clone: The same CDR3 can be traced to other DNA sequences in this sample. V gene TRBV11-2 combines with J gene TRBJ2-7, with 7 bases that match TRBD2. Germline values: CDR1 SGHAT, CDR2 FQNNGV. V was clipped by 1 base and J by 0 bases; unmatched bases: 0. The CDR3 contains 14 residues. The CDR3 spells CASSLGGGSYEQYF. CDR3 sequence (DNA): TGTGCCAGCAGCTTAGGGGGGGGCTCCTACGAGCAGTACTTC.

The chain recombines TRBV27 with TRBJ2-7; 8 bases align to TRBD2. The J segment lost 4 bases and the V segment lost 2 bases, leaving 13 bases of the junction unmatched. CDR3 length: 17 amino acids. Looked up from germline, CDR1 is MNHEY and CDR2 is SMNVEV (reference sequence). The CDR3 reads CASSLRPFRAGVYEQYF. The CDR3 bases are TGTGCCAGCAGTTTAAGGCCGTTTCGAGCGGGAGTTTACGAGCAGTACTTC.

This clone came up once. The CDR3 here is CASSIVGDRQPQHF. The DNA of the CDR3 is TGTGCCAGTAGTATAGTGGGGGATCGTCAGCCCCAGCATTTT. V usage is TRBV19 and J usage is TRBJ1-5; the D gene is possibly TRBD1 (5 bases). CDR1 LNHDA and CDR2 SQIVND come from the germline V gene (reference sequence). Deletions cut 1 base from V and 6 bases from J, with 10 bases between. This CDR3 has 14 residues.

A single count supports this clone. The chain joins TRBV11-2 to TRBJ2-5; 8 positions agree with TRBD2. Germline CDR1 and CDR2: SGHAT and FQNNGV. CDR3 size: 19 residues. Trimming took 7 bases from V and 0 from J; bases not matched to a gene: 19. The CDR3 DNA reads as TGTGCCAGCATCACCGCCCGGAGCGGGAGAGACTTGTACCAAGAGACCCAGTACTTC. Protein sequence: CASITARSGRDLYQETQYF.

On this clone: The germline gene is not matched at one end of the junction; a read error may be the cause. The V and J genes are TRBV7-7 and TRBJ2-3, with TRBD2 matching 11 bases. The CDR3 spans 15 residues. CDR1 is SSHAT and CDR2 is FNYEAQ in the germline V gene (reference sequence). In DNA, the CDR3 is TGTGCTAGCAGTCGTACTAGCGGGAGTACAGATACGCAGTATTTT. Its translation: CASSRTSGSTDTQYF.

The rearrangement uses TRBV5-6 and TRBJ1-1; tentatively, D is TRBD1 (6 bases). The V gene's germline CDR1 is SGHDT and CDR2 YYEEEE. The CDR3 has 13 residues. Trimming left V 4 bases short and J 5 bases short, with 12 bases between. In DNA, the CDR3 is TGTGCCAGCAGCGTACAGGGATGGACTGAAGCTTTCTTT. It translates to CASSVQGWTEAFF.

The V gene is TRBV2, the J gene TRBJ2-7; D unresolved. The CDR3 extends over 13 amino acids. The V end lost 2 bases, the J end lost 2 bases, and 7 bases lay between the germline ends. Germline V gene data show CDR1 as SNHLY and CDR2 as FYNNEI. In DNA, the CDR3 is TGTGCCAGCAGTGAATTGTCGGCCTACGAGCAGTACTTC. Amino acid sequence: CASSELSAYEQYF.

This chain links TRBV5-6 with TRBJ1-1; the D is unclear. Germline V gene data show CDR1 as SGHDT and CDR2 as YYEEEE. V was cut by 3 bases and J by 7 bases, with 10 bases left in between. The CDR3 is made up of 12 amino acids. CDR3 bases: TGTGCCAGCAGCTCGGAGTTGGGTGAAGCTTTCTTT. It specifies CASSSELGEAFF.

The V call is TRBV27, the J call TRBJ2-7; D is perhaps TRBD2 (7 bases). Germline V gene lookup returns CDR1 MNHEY and CDR2 SMNVEV (reference sequence). This CDR3 is 13 amino acids long. The germline V and J ends were trimmed by 6 bases and 5 bases, with 14 bases remaining between them. CDR3 sequence: CASSHGGLNEQYF. In DNA, the CDR3 is TGTGCCAGCAGCCACGGGGGGCTAAACGAGCAGTACTTC.

This sequence joins TRBV25-1 and TRBJ1-5; unclear D gene. Germline-derived CDR1 and CDR2 are MGHDK and SYGVNS. V gave up 3 bases and J gave up 5 bases, with 20 bases separating them. The CDR3 is made up of 17 amino acids. CDR3 loop: CASSDGSDPGWHQPQHF. The CDR3, as DNA: TGTGCCAGCAGTGACGGATCCGACCCGGGTTGGCATCAGCCCCAGCATTTT.

A remark on this clone: The same CDR3 arises from other DNA sequences in this sample as well. The chain couples TRBV6-5 to TRBJ1-2, with 8 bases identical to TRBD1. J was trimmed by 5 bases and V by 4 bases; bases with no gene match: 6. The CDR3 extends over 14 amino acids. Germline lookup yields CDR1 MNHEY and CDR2 SVGAGI. The CDR3 DNA reads as TGTGCCAGCAGTTCGGACAGGGCTTCATATGGCTACACCTTC. Its protein product is CASSSDRASYGYTF.

This rearrangement joins TRBV4-3 to TRBJ2-3; D ambiguous. This CDR3 region has 13 residues. Trimming pared 2 bases from V and 2 bases from J, leaving 5 bases between. From germline, CDR1 is LGHNA and CDR2 YSLEER. The CDR3 nucleotides read TGCGCCAGCAGCCAAACAGTCACAGATACGCAGTATTTT. It specifies CASSQTVTDTQYF.

In its sample, this clone was seen once. The chain is built from TRBV15 and TRBJ2-1; the D call may be TRBD1 or TRBD2 (5 bases each). CDR3 length equals 16 residues. Trimming took off 1 base at V and 5 bases at J, with 15 bases between the two ends. Germline V gene sequence: CDR1 LNHNV, CDR2 YYDKDF (reference sequence). CDR3 bases: TGTGCCACCAGCAGAGGGTATGGAGAGGGGAACAATGAGCAGTTCTTC. Translating it yields CATSRGYGEGNNEQFF.

The chain recombines TRBV5-4 with TRBJ2-7, with 11 positions matching TRBD2. With V trimmed by 0 bases and J by 6 bases, 5 bases remained unmatched. From germline, CDR1 is SGHNT and CDR2 YYREEE (reference sequence). There are 15 residues in the CDR3. The CDR3 DNA reads as TGTGCCAGCAGCTTGGGTGGACTAGCGGGTGGCGAGCAGTACTTC. This encodes CASSLGGLAGGEQYF.

V and J are TRBV14 and TRBJ2-1, with 15 bases identical to TRBD2. J lost 5 bases, V lost 5 bases, and 13 bases had no gene match. The CDR3 sequence is 19 residues long. The V gene's germline CDR1 is SGHDN and CDR2 FVKESK. CDR3 sequence reads: CASSKRGGTSGRMNNEQFF. CDR3 coding DNA: TGTGCCAGCAGCAAGAGGGGGGGGACTAGCGGGAGGATGAACAATGAGCAGTTCTTC.

CDR3 nucleotides: TGTGCCAGCAGCCCCCTCTTGCGGGAGGCTTCCTACGAGCAGTACTTC. Translated: CASSPLLREASYEQYF. The chain uses TRBV11-2 and TRBJ2-7; 8 bases fit TRBD2. The germline V gene encodes CDR1 SGHAT and CDR2 FQNNGV. V shed 5 bases, J shed 1 base, and the junction held 10 bases outside the gene matches. The length of the CDR3 is 16 residues.

The chain carries TRBV5-4 and TRBJ2-1, with D possibly being TRBD2 (7 bases). V was pared by 0 bases and J by 6 bases, with 13 bases between. The CDR3 contains 15 residues. Germline V lookup: CDR1 SGHNT, CDR2 YYREEE (reference sequence). The CDR3: CASSLEGGGLNEQFF. DNA for the CDR3: TGTGCCAGCAGCTTGGAAGGGGGGGGTCTCAATGAGCAGTTCTTC.

The rearrangement joins TRBV7-9 to TRBJ2-2, with 8 bases that match TRBD2. The CDR3 runs to 15 residues. V lost 6 bases and J lost 2; bases outside the gene matches: 5. Germline V CDR1 and CDR2: SEHNR, FQNEAQ (reference sequence). CDR3 sequence: CASRSGLANTGELFF. The CDR3 nucleotides are TGTGCCAGCAGGTCCGGACTAGCAAACACCGGGGAGCTGTTTTTT.

This chain joins TRBV27 and TRBJ1-4, with TRBD1 as a possible D gene (5 bases). The germline gives CDR1 MNHEY, CDR2 SMNVEV (reference sequence). V lost 3 bases and J lost 2, with 19 bases in between. The CDR3 totals 18 residues. CDR3 DNA: TGTGCCAGCAGTTTGACCCCCTTCGTCGGGGCGACTAATGAAAAACTGTTTTTT. It yields the protein CASSLTPFVGATNEKLFF.

This rearrangement joins TRBV29-1 to TRBJ1-4; D not certain. The CDR3 loop spans 15 amino acids. V lost 7 bases and J 8 bases, leaving 23 bases between the germline ends. Germline-derived CDR1 and CDR2 are SQVTM and ANQGSEA. CDR3 DNA sequence: TGCAGCGCTGTCACAAGGACCTTAGGGTGGGAAAAACTGTTTTTT. Translation gives CSAVTRTLGWEKLFF.

The chain carries TRBV5-1 and TRBJ1-1; 9 bases are shared with TRBD1. Germline loops: CDR1 SGHRS, CDR2 YFSETQ. V lost 4 bases to trimming and J lost 4 bases; unmatched junction nucleotides: 8. CDR3 length: 15 amino acids. CDR3 coding DNA: TGCGCCAGCAGCCGGGGACAGGGTTTAAGCACTGAAGCTTTCTTT. It translates to CASSRGQGLSTEAFF.

The rearrangement links TRBV4-1 to TRBJ2-3; 10 bases map to TRBD2. The CDR3 is 14 residues long. V shed 1 base, J shed 5 bases, and the junction held 0 bases outside the gene matches. Germline V gene data show CDR1 as MGHRA and CDR2 as YSYEKL. CDR3 residues: CASSQVAGGDTQYF. For the CDR3, the DNA is TGCGCCAGCAGCCAAGTAGCGGGAGGAGATACGCAGTATTTT.

The chain employs TRBV27 and TRBJ1-5; 9 nucleotides line up with TRBD1. CDR3 length: 17 residues. V was clipped by 6 bases and J by 0 bases; unmatched bases: 9. CDR1 is MNHEY and CDR2 is SMNVEV in the germline V gene (reference sequence). CDR3 sequence reads: CASSRTGAPFSNQPQHF. CDR3 bases: TGTGCCAGCAGCCGGACAGGGGCACCATTTAGCAATCAGCCCCAGCATTTT.

This chain uses TRBV7-9 with TRBJ2-5; 8 bases are a match to TRBD2. With V trimmed by 5 bases and J by 2 bases, 10 bases remained unmatched. Per the germline V gene, CDR1 is SEHNR and CDR2 is FQNEAQ (reference sequence). The CDR3 is made up of 16 amino acids. The DNA of the CDR3 is TGTGCCAGCAGCCCATTCGGGGCTAGCGGGCAAGAGACCCAGTACTTC. It encodes CASSPFGASGQETQYF.